The rows below give T cell receptor beta chains drawn from one sample of a study of blood T cell repertoires in COVID-19. The assay was immunoSEQ multiplex PCR, and TCRdb's table has in-frame clones only and misses some. The sample consists of some 360,000 clones, 85% to 90% of them appearing once. Input material: PBMCs or T cells enriched from blood (not recorded which). The receptors here all came from a woman aged 25 to 39 who had been exposed to COVID-19. Each CDR3 is given with its conserved first and last residue. The D gene is left open where the match is weak. Clone size is shown for a subset of rows, as once, few, many or a class of expanded clone.

clone size: .; V gene: TRBV6-1; J gene: TRBJ2-7; D gene: .; CDR3 DNA: TGTGCCAGCAGTGAGGAGGGCCCCACCTACGAGCAGTACTTC; CDR3 protein: CASSEEGPTYEQYF
clone size: .; V gene: TRBV11-2; J gene: TRBJ2-2; D gene: .; CDR3 DNA: TGTGCCAGCAGCTTAGGTTATCGGGGAACCGGGGAGCTGTTTTTT; CDR3 protein: CASSLGYRGTGELFF
clone size: .; V gene: TRBV5-1; J gene: TRBJ2-7; D gene: .; CDR3 DNA: TGCGCCAGCAGCCCAATGCCGGGATCCTACGAGCAGTACTTC; CDR3 protein: CASSPMPGSYEQYF
clone size: .; V gene: TRBV4-2; J gene: TRBJ2-1; D gene: .; CDR3 DNA: TGTGCCAGCAGCCAACCTCTCAAGCGGCAAGCCTACAATGAGCAGTTCTTC; CDR3 protein: CASSQPLKRQAYNEQFF
clone size: .; V gene: TRBV21-1; J gene: TRBJ1-1; D gene: .; CDR3 DNA: TGTGCCAGCACCCAGGGGGGGAACACTGAAGCTTTCTTT; CDR3 protein: CASTQGGNTEAFF
clone size: .; V gene: TRBV27; J gene: TRBJ2-1; D gene: TRBD2; CDR3 DNA: TGTGCCAGCAGTCCGGGACTAGCGGGACGTACCCGCAATGAGCAGTTCTTC; CDR3 protein: CASSPGLAGRTRNEQFF
clone size: .; V gene: TRBV5-4; J gene: TRBJ2-2; D gene: .; CDR3 DNA: TGTGCCAGCAGCTTGGGAGGGGGGAACACCGGGGAGCTGTTTTTT; CDR3 protein: CASSLGGGNTGELFF
clone size: .; V gene: TRBV19; J gene: TRBJ2-2; D gene: .; CDR3 DNA: TGTGCCAGTAGTACCGACGGGTACACCGGGGAGCTGTTTTTT; CDR3 protein: CASSTDGYTGELFF
clone size: .; V gene: TRBV3-1/TRBV3-2; J gene: TRBJ2-3; D gene: TRBD1; CDR3 DNA: TGTGCCAGCAGCACCGGGACAGGGCCAGATACGCAGTATTTT; CDR3 protein: CASSTGTGPDTQYF
clone size: .; V gene: TRBV7-6; J gene: TRBJ2-6; D gene: .; CDR3 DNA: TGTGCCAGCAGCTTGACAGTGGCTGGCTCTGGGGCCAACGTCCTGACTTTC; CDR3 protein: CASSLTVAGSGANVLTF
clone size: few; V gene: TRBV5-1; J gene: TRBJ1-1; D gene: .; CDR3 DNA: TGCGCCAGCAGCTTGGTGGGCAGGTCTGGGACTGAAGCTTTCTTT; CDR3 protein: CASSLVGRSGTEAFF
clone size: .; V gene: TRBV6-6; J gene: TRBJ1-3; D gene: TRBD1; CDR3 DNA: TGTGCCAGCACTAACCGGGACAGGGTAGGAAACACCATATATTTT; CDR3 protein: CASTNRDRVGNTIYF
clone size: once; V gene: TRBV19; J gene: TRBJ2-1; D gene: .; CDR3 DNA: TGTGCCAGTAGGCTCGGGGGCTACAATGAGCAGTTCTTC; CDR3 protein: CASRLGGYNEQFF
clone size: once; V gene: TRBV7-6; J gene: TRBJ1-4; D gene: .; CDR3 DNA: TGTGCCAGCAGCTGGTGGGGGCGCTCTAATGAAAAACTGTTTTTT; CDR3 protein: CASSWWGRSNEKLFF
clone size: .; V gene: TRBV12-3/TRBV12-4; J gene: TRBJ1-2; D gene: .; CDR3 DNA: TGTGCCAGCAGAACTACAGGGTACTATGGCTACACCTTC; CDR3 protein: CASRTTGYYGYTF
clone size: .; V gene: TRBV10-2; J gene: TRBJ2-2; D gene: TRBD2; CDR3 DNA: TGCGCCAGCAGAACTAGCGGTGGCGGCACCGGGGAGCTGTTTTTT; CDR3 protein: CASRTSGGGTGELFF
clone size: .; V gene: TRBV29-1; J gene: TRBJ2-1; D gene: TRBD2; CDR3 DNA: TGCAGCGCCCGACTAGCGGGAGGGGTGTGGCAGTTCTTC; CDR3 protein: CSARLAGGVWQFF
clone size: .; V gene: TRBV19; J gene: TRBJ2-5; D gene: .; CDR3 DNA: TGTGCCAGACGGGGATGTCAGGGCCGGGGGGAGACCCAGTACTTC; CDR3 protein: CARRGCQGRGETQYF
clone size: few; V gene: TRBV7-8; J gene: TRBJ2-7; D gene: TRBD1; CDR3 DNA: TGTGCCAGCAGCTTAGCGTCCGGGACAGGTTCCTACGAGCAGTACTTC; CDR3 protein: CASSLASGTGSYEQYF
clone size: .; V gene: TRBV9; J gene: TRBJ1-4; D gene: .; CDR3 DNA: TGTGCCAGCAGCGTGACAGCCGCTAATGAAAAACTGTTTTTT; CDR3 protein: CASSVTAANEKLFF
clone size: .; V gene: TRBV30; J gene: TRBJ2-3; D gene: TRBD1; CDR3 DNA: TGTGCCTGGAGTTACGGACAGGGAACAGATACGCAGTATTTT; CDR3 protein: CAWSYGQGTDTQYF
clone size: .; V gene: TRBV4-2; J gene: TRBJ2-1; D gene: TRBD2; CDR3 DNA: TGTGCCAGCAGCATTGGACTAGCGGGGAATGAGCAGTTCTTC; CDR3 protein: CASSIGLAGNEQFF
clone size: .; V gene: TRBV4-1; J gene: TRBJ2-7; D gene: TRBD2; CDR3 DNA: TGCGCCAGCAGCCACGGAGCTAGCGGCAGCTCCTACGAGCAGTACTTC; CDR3 protein: CASSHGASGSSYEQYF